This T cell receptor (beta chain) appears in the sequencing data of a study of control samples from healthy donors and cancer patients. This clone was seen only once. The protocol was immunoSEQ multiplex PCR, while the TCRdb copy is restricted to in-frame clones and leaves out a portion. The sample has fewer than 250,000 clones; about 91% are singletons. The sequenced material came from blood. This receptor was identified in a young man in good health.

For the CDR3, the DNA is TGTGCCAGTAGTATGGGGACCGGCGGCAATCAGCCCCAGCATTTT. Translation gives CASSMGTGGNQPQHF. V usage is TRBV19 and J usage is TRBJ1-5, with D perhaps matching TRBD1 (5 bases). Germline CDR1 LNHDA, CDR2 SQIVND (reference sequence). The CDR3 spans 15 residues. V was pared by 3 bases and J by 2 bases, with 11 bases between.